This TCR beta chain was identified in a study of T cell responses to AZD1222 COVID-19 vaccine. Study observations and caveats: Baseline seropositivity characterized only six AZD1222 recipients. The donors showed a predominance of white British ancestry and of females, with possible underestimation of clonal diversity.

Produced via immunoSEQ multiplex PCR; TCRdb's table is partial and in-frame only. The sample contains 200,000 to 250,000 clones, about 93% of which appear only once. Regarding this clone: The antigen is not known.

Trimming took 4 bases from V and 4 from J, leaving 10 bases between them. Germline V gene data show CDR1 as KGHSH and CDR2 as LQKENI. The CDR3 runs 13 residues. The sequence was obtained from an adult in good health. This specimen consisted of peripheral blood, obtained on day 0 of MenACWY control vaccination. V and J are TRBV18 and TRBJ1-2; D is undetermined. The CDR3 sequence is CASSLTQSYGYTF. The CDR3 region has the DNA TGTGCCAGCTCACTCACACAGTCCTATGGCTACACCTTC.